A selection of T cell receptor beta chains follows, all from one sample in a study of blood T cell repertoires in COVID-19. TCRdb's table, derived via immunoSEQ multiplex PCR, lists solely in-frame clones and lacks some. The table includes approximately 250,000 clones, more than 85% detected once. Source material: peripheral blood. These receptors were obtained from a man younger than 35 with active or convalescent COVID-19. The CDR3 runs from the conserved cysteine through the conserved F or W. A D gene is named only where the DNA matches it firmly. Size is omitted from some rows. Given values are once, few, many or a class for expanded clones.

TRBJ2-2 . TRBV5-1 . CASSSYTGELFF TGCGCCAGCAGCTCCTACACCGGGGAGCTGTTTTTT
TRBJ1-5 . TRBV19 . CARPRGVGYSNQPQHF TGTGCCAGGCCCCGGGGGGTCGGATATAGCAATCAGCCCCAGCATTTT
TRBJ2-2 . TRBV5-1 . CASSPADSTGELFF TGCGCCAGCAGCCCAGCGGACAGCACCGGGGAGCTGTTTTTT
TRBJ2-1 . TRBV19 TRBD2 CASSRAGTSGRAVNEQFF TGTGCCAGTAGTAGAGCCGGGACTAGCGGGAGGGCCGTCAATGAGCAGTTCTTC
TRBJ1-4 . TRBV3-1/TRBV3-2 TRBD1 CASSQEGGAGKLFF TGTGCCAGCAGCCAGGAAGGGGGCGCGGGAAAACTGTTTTTT
TRBJ2-5 few TRBV7-6 . CASSYRSGGLETQYF TGTGCCAGCAGCTACCGGTCGGGGGGCCTTGAGACCCAGTACTTC
TRBJ1-2 . TRBV7-2 TRBD1 CASSSSQGARGYTF TGTGCCAGCAGCTCCAGTCAGGGGGCGCGCGGCTACACCTTC
TRBJ1-1 once TRBV7-9 TRBD1 CASSPSGGRNTEAFF TGTGCCAGCAGCCCGTCAGGGGGTCGGAACACTGAAGCTTTCTTT
TRBJ2-2 . TRBV9 . CASSVGGGYGGELFF TGTGCCAGCAGCGTAGGAGGAGGGTACGGCGGGGAGCTGTTTTTT
TRBJ2-7 . TRBV5-4 . CASREDSRTYEQYF TGTGCCAGCAGGGAAGACAGTCGGACCTACGAGCAGTACTTC
TRBJ2-3 . TRBV5-1 . CASSFGNLGQPDTQYF TGCGCCAGCAGCTTCGGTAACCTTGGACAGCCAGATACGCAGTATTTT
TRBJ2-2 few TRBV4-1 TRBD2 CASSQVLAGGPVGELFF TGCGCCAGCAGCCAAGTTCTGGCGGGGGGGCCGGTCGGGGAGCTGTTTTTT
TRBJ2-2 . TRBV19 TRBD2 CASSPGLAGGTGELFF TGTGCCAGTAGTCCGGGACTAGCGGGAGGAACCGGGGAGCTGTTTTTT
TRBJ2-7 . TRBV30 TRBD2 CAYAGGIGYEQYF TGTGCCTACGCCGGGGGGATAGGCTACGAGCAGTACTTC
TRBJ1-2 . TRBV3-1/TRBV3-2 . CASSQDWGDSGGYTF TGTGCCAGCAGCCAAGATTGGGGGGATTCCGGGGGCTACACCTTC
TRBJ2-1 . TRBV19 TRBD2 CASSSLAARNNEQFF TGTGCCAGTAGTTCTCTAGCGGCGAGGAACAATGAGCAGTTCTTC
TRBJ1-1 . TRBV27 . CASSGHMNTEAFF TGTGCCAGTTCAGGGCACATGAACACTGAAGCTTTCTTT
TRBJ2-7 . TRBV19 . CASTRGVYEQYF TGTGCCAGTACAAGAGGAGTCTACGAGCAGTACTTC
TRBJ2-7 . TRBV19 . CASSQGESSYEQYF TGTGCCAGTAGTCAAGGGGAAAGCTCCTACGAGCAGTACTTC
TRBJ1-6 . TRBV6-1 TRBD1 CASSVNRDSWGYTNSPLHF TGTGCCAGCAGTGTAAACCGGGACAGCTGGGGTTATACGAATTCACCCCTCCACTTT
TRBJ2-1 once TRBV19 TRBD2 CASSISPASGRVNEQFF TGTGCCAGTAGTATTTCCCCAGCTAGCGGGAGGGTTAATGAGCAGTTCTTC
TRBJ2-5 . TRBV9 TRBD2 CASSDSGTSQETQYF TGTGCCAGCAGCGACTCCGGGACTAGCCAAGAGACCCAGTACTTC
TRBJ2-7 few TRBV2 TRBD2 CASQRLSGLAGNEQYF TGTGCCAGCCAGAGACTCTCAGGACTAGCGGGTAACGAGCAGTACTTC
TRBJ1-1 . TRBV3-1/TRBV3-2 . CASSQDRGQMNTEAFF TGTGCCAGCAGCCAAGATCGAGGACAGATGAACACTGAAGCTTTCTTT
TRBJ1-1 . TRBV19 . CASSIKVGGTEAFF TGTGCCAGTAGTATTAAGGTGGGGGGCACTGAAGCTTTCTTT
TRBJ2-7 . TRBV27 . CASSFSAFPSYEQYF TGTGCCAGCAGTTTTAGCGCATTCCCCTCCTACGAGCAGTACTTC
TRBJ2-7 . TRBV7-2 . CASSLAAGHEQYF TGTGCCAGCAGCTTAGCTGCGGGGCACGAGCAGTACTTC
TRBJ1-2 . TRBV7-2 TRBD1 CASSDVDRAGYTF TGTGCCAGCAGCGATGTAGACAGGGCAGGCTACACCTTC
TRBJ2-5 . TRBV7-2 TRBD2 CASSFRLAGQETQYF TGTGCCAGCAGCTTCCGACTAGCGGGGCAAGAGACCCAGTACTTC
TRBJ2-2 . TRBV11-3 TRBD2 CASTTTWTSNLDPGELFF TGTGCCAGCACCACCACCTGGACTAGCAACCTTGATCCCGGGGAGCTGTTTTTT
TRBJ2-5 once TRBV6-5 . CASSFEDRQETQYF TGTGCCAGCAGTTTTGAGGACAGACAAGAGACCCAGTACTTC
TRBJ2-5 . TRBV24-1 . CATSDFKGGTLQETQYF TGTGCCACCAGTGATTTCAAGGGGGGGACCCTCCAAGAGACCCAGTACTTC
TRBJ2-3 . TRBV7-9 TRBD1 CASSWGQGAGDTQYF TGTGCCAGCAGTTGGGGACAGGGGGCGGGCGATACGCAGTATTTT
TRBJ2-3 . TRBV27 TRBD2 CASSLNIRGGRLAEGISTDTQYF TGTGCCAGCAGTTTAAATATAAGGGGTGGCAGACTAGCGGAGGGGATAAGCACAGATACGCAGTATTTT
TRBJ1-2 . TRBV2 TRBD1 CATPGQGASYTF TGTGCCACCCCGGGACAGGGGGCGAGCTACACCTTC
TRBJ1-2 . TRBV18 TRBD1 CASSPPNRGDGYTF TGTGCCAGCTCACCACCCAACAGGGGTGATGGCTACACCTTC